A single sample gave rise to the 28 T cell receptor beta chains below, sequenced in a study of blood T cell repertoires in COVID-19. Profiled with immunoSEQ multiplex PCR; TCRdb holds only in-frame clones, not every one. Of roughly 230,000 clones listed, around nine tenths were seen once; the top ten hold 4%. Sequencing was carried out using PBMCs or T cells enriched from blood (not recorded which). These receptors were obtained from a woman younger than 45 with acute COVID-19.

This clone was recorded only once. The chain has TRBV11-3 and TRBJ2-7, with D perhaps matching TRBD2 (5 bases). The CDR3 totals 14 residues. V was trimmed by 4 bases and J by 1 base, leaving 11 bases between them. CDR1 is SGHNT and CDR2 is YENEEA in the germline V gene. CDR3 residues: CASSSRVQSYEQYF. CDR3 nucleotide sequence: TGTGCCAGCAGCTCGCGGGTCCAATCCTACGAGCAGTACTTC.

The chain recombines TRBV5-4 with TRBJ2-7; maybe TRBD2 (5 bases). Germline V gene lookup returns CDR1 SGHNT and CDR2 YYREEE (reference sequence). V was cut by 0 bases and J by 5 bases, with 12 bases left in between. The CDR3 sequence is 14 residues long. The CDR3 sequence is CASSLGHGIHEQYF. As DNA, the CDR3 is TGTGCCAGCAGCTTGGGGCACGGGATCCACGAGCAGTACTTC.

The rearrangement links TRBV9 to TRBJ1-1; unclear D gene. Germline V CDR1 and CDR2: SGDLS, YYNGEE. V dropped 4 bases and J dropped 4 bases, with 11 bases sitting between them. The CDR3 contains 13 residues. The CDR3, as DNA: TGTGCCAGCAGCCAAAGCGAGGCCACTGAAGCTTTCTTT. Its protein is CASSQSEATEAFF.

V gene TRBV2 combines with J gene TRBJ1-2, with D possibly being TRBD1 (5 bases). The germline gives CDR1 SNHLY, CDR2 FYNNEI. V was cut by 7 bases and J by 8 bases, with 11 bases left in between. The CDR3 extends over 11 amino acids. Here the CDR3 reads CASTSGQGYTF. The CDR3 DNA follows: TGTGCCAGCACCTCCGGACAAGGCTACACCTTC.

V and J are TRBV7-9 and TRBJ1-3, with 7 bases that match TRBD1. Germline V lookup: CDR1 SEHNR, CDR2 FQNEAQ (reference sequence). This CDR3 region has 15 residues. The J segment lost 4 bases and the V segment lost 5 bases, leaving 8 bases of the junction unmatched. CDR3 sequence reads: CASSRQGWSGNTIYF. In DNA form, the CDR3 reads TGTGCCAGCAGCCGACAGGGTTGGTCCGGAAACACCATATATTTT.

The chain combines TRBV28 with TRBJ1-5; 7 bases fit TRBD1. With V trimmed by 5 bases and J by 6 bases, 7 bases remained unmatched. There are 14 residues in the CDR3. Germline CDR1 is MDHEN and CDR2 is SYDVKM. Written as DNA, the CDR3 is TGTGCCAGCAGTACGACAGGGATCGGTCAGCCCCAGCATTTT. Its protein is CASSTTGIGQPQHF.

V is TRBV5-5 and J is TRBJ1-1; TRBD1 aligns across 8 bases. The germline V gene encodes CDR1 SGHKS and CDR2 YYEKEE (reference sequence). V gave up 2 bases and J gave up 1 base; unmatched junction bases: 4. The CDR3 is made up of 15 amino acids. CDR3 bases: TGTGCCAGCAGCTTCCCCGGGACAGGGAACACTGAAGCTTTCTTT. It is translated as CASSFPGTGNTEAFF.

This chain connects TRBV3-1 (or the pseudogene TRBV3-2) to TRBJ2-1, with D possibly matching TRBD2 (6 bases). Deletions cut 1 base from V and 4 bases from J, with 23 bases between. Germline lookup yields CDR1 LGHDT and CDR2 YNNKEL (reference sequence). This CDR3 is built from 19 residues. The CDR3 nucleotides read TGTGCCAGCAGCCAAGTGAACCCCGCCGGGGAGGTCGTTTACAATGAGCAGTTCTTC. It is translated as CASSQVNPAGEVVYNEQFF.

The chain joins TRBV24-1 to TRBJ2-3; TRBD1 is a possible D gene (6 bases). This CDR3 contains 14 residues. V gave up 7 bases and J gave up 2 bases, with 12 bases separating them. Germline CDR1 reads KGHDR; CDR2 reads SFDVKD. CDR3 sequence: CATRGWTDTDTQYF. In DNA, the CDR3 is TGTGCCACCAGAGGTTGGACAGACACAGATACGCAGTATTTT.

V usage is TRBV28 and J usage is TRBJ2-7; the match to TRBD1 covers 11 bases. The CDR3 spans 16 residues. Trimming cost V 1 base and J 3 bases; bases outside gene matches: 5. Germline V CDR1 and CDR2: MDHEN, SYDVKM. The CDR3 loop reads CASSLFRTGGFYEQYF. The CDR3 coding sequence is TGTGCCAGCAGTTTATTTCGGACAGGGGGCTTCTACGAGCAGTACTTC.

This chain joins TRBV29-1 and TRBJ2-3; 8 positions match TRBD2. CDR3 length: 15 residues. The germline V gene has CDR1 SQVTM and CDR2 ANQGSEA. V lost 2 bases to trimming and J lost 1 base; unmatched junction nucleotides: 5. Written as DNA, the CDR3 is TGCAGCGTTGAACGTCAGCGGGGGCGCACAGATACGCAGTATTTT. Protein product: CSVERQRGRTDTQYF.

In DNA form, the CDR3 reads TGCGCCAGCAGCTTTGGGGCGGGGAATGAAAAACTGTTTTTT. Protein: CASSFGAGNEKLFF. V gene TRBV5-1 combines with J gene TRBJ1-4, with D possibly being TRBD1 (5 bases). Trimming stripped 2 bases from V and 5 bases from J, with 10 bases between. Germline V CDR1 and CDR2: SGHRS, YFSETQ. This CDR3 has 14 amino acids.

The chain carries TRBV30 and TRBJ1-1; no clear D gene. Between the trimmed V and J ends, which lost 0 bases and 4 bases, there was a span of 6 bases. From germline, CDR1 is GTSNPN and CDR2 SVGIG (reference sequence). This CDR3 spans 12 amino acids. The CDR3 region is CAWSVQFTEAFF. The CDR3 nucleotides are TGTGCCTGGAGTGTACAGTTCACTGAAGCTTTCTTT.

The CDR3 bases are TGTGCCAGCAGCCCACTAGACCCCCCATCGAGTGAAAAACTGTTTTTT. It codes for CASSPLDPPSSEKLFF. The rearrangement joins TRBV7-9 to TRBJ1-4; D remains unclear. The germline V gene encodes CDR1 SEHNR and CDR2 FQNEAQ (reference sequence). The CDR3 is 16 amino acids. Trimming took 5 bases from V and 7 from J, leaving 20 bases between them.

The rearrangement joins TRBV28 to TRBJ1-5; 12 bases are shared with TRBD1. Losses at the gene ends were 6 bases for V and 3 bases for J; bases not matched to a gene: 6. The CDR3 is 16 amino acids. Germline-derived CDR1 and CDR2 are MDHEN and SYDVKM. The chain's CDR3 is CASSPGTGGTNQPQHF. The CDR3 nucleotides read TGTGCCAGCAGCCCCGGGACAGGGGGCACCAATCAGCCCCAGCATTTT.

This clone was picked up one time. This chain joins TRBV5-4 and TRBJ1-2; D call uncertain. In germline, CDR1 is SGHNT, CDR2 YYREEE (reference sequence). Trimming pared 2 bases from V and 6 bases from J, leaving 11 bases between. The CDR3 is 13 residues long. For the CDR3, the DNA is TGTGCCAGCAGCTTAGGACTGTCCGATGGCTACACCTTC. Protein product: CASSLGLSDGYTF.

The rearrangement links TRBV27 to TRBJ1-2; 10 positions match TRBD1. Germline V lookup: CDR1 MNHEY, CDR2 SMNVEV (reference sequence). V was clipped by 5 bases and J by 6 bases; unmatched bases: 9. CDR3 size: 15 residues. Written as DNA, the CDR3 is TGTGCCAGCAGTCGTCCCTACGGGACAGGGGATGGCTACACCTTC. It encodes CASSRPYGTGDGYTF.

V and J are TRBV5-1 and TRBJ1-6, with a weak D call TRBD1 (6 bases). The CDR3 runs to 16 residues. CDR1 SGHRS and CDR2 YFSETQ come from the germline V gene. Deletions cut 4 bases from V and 7 bases from J, with 18 bases between. In DNA form, the CDR3 reads TGCGCCAGCAGCCCGAAGCAGGGGAATTTGAATTCACCCCTCCACTTT. Translation: CASSPKQGNLNSPLHF.

This chain links TRBV4-1 with TRBJ1-5; D not certain. The CDR3 totals 17 residues. Germline V gives CDR1 MGHRA, CDR2 YSYEKL. Trimming took 0 bases from V and 6 from J, leaving 18 bases between them. The CDR3 DNA follows: TGCGCCAGCAGCCAAGACGGCGGGATCCCACCCCGTCAGCCCCAGCATTTT. Its translation is CASSQDGGIPPRQPQHF.

The CDR3 coding sequence is TGTGCCAGCCTCGACAGTCAAGAGACCCAGTACTTC. Translated, it gives CASLDSQETQYF. The rearrangement joins TRBV2 to TRBJ2-5, with a weak D call TRBD1 (5 bases). Trimming took 8 bases from V and 2 from J, leaving 9 bases between them. Germline CDR1 SNHLY, CDR2 FYNNEI. The CDR3 covers 12 residues.

This chain uses TRBV19 with TRBJ1-5; D may be TRBD1 (6 bases). The V end was cut by 5 bases, the J end by 9 bases, with 20 bases between. CDR1 and CDR2 from the germline V gene are LNHDA and SQIVND (reference sequence). This CDR3 has 15 residues. The CDR3: CASSLDSFARVPQHF. CDR3 coding DNA: TGTGCCAGTAGTTTGGACAGCTTCGCAAGGGTGCCCCAGCATTTT. Complete variable domain (other parts from reference TRBV19 and TRBJ1-5): DGGITQSPKYLFRKEGQNVTLSCEQNLNHDAMYWYRQDPGQGLRLIYYSQIVNDFQKGDIAEGYSVSREKKESFPLTVTSAQKNPTAFYLCASSLDSFARVPQHFGDGTRLSIL.

This clone appeared a few times. The chain links TRBV7-9 to TRBJ1-2; TRBD1 might be the D (5 bases). Germline CDR1 reads SEHNR; CDR2 reads FQNEAQ (reference sequence). Trimming removed 5 bases at V and 5 bases at J, with 12 bases between. This CDR3 is built from 13 residues. The CDR3 region has the DNA TGTGCCAGCAGCCCTCCCGGGACTTATGGCTACACCTTC. Its translation is CASSPPGTYGYTF.

The chain joins TRBV2 to TRBJ1-1, with 8 positions matching TRBD1. CDR3 length: 17 amino acids. Germline V gives CDR1 SNHLY, CDR2 FYNNEI. V dropped 1 base and J dropped 1; count of bases not matched to a gene: 8. The CDR3, as DNA: TGTGCCAGCAGTGAAGACCCAGGGGGCTTCGGGAACACTGAAGCTTTCTTT. Residues: CASSEDPGGFGNTEAFF.

The chain employs TRBV19 and TRBJ1-2; the D is unclear. In germline, CDR1 is LNHDA, CDR2 SQIVND (reference sequence). The CDR3 length is 15 residues. V was clipped by 3 bases and J by 5 bases, with 16 bases between them. The DNA for the CDR3 is TGTGCCAGTAGTATGGATCCCCGATGGGCATATGGCTACACCTTC. Amino acid sequence: CASSMDPRWAYGYTF.

The rearrangement uses TRBV7-2 and TRBJ1-5, with a tentative D call TRBD1 (5 bases). V lost 1 base, J lost 6 bases, and 13 bases lay in between. This CDR3 is built from 15 residues. Germline V gene data show CDR1 as SGHTA and CDR2 as FQGNSA. DNA for the CDR3: TGTGCCAGCAGCTTAGGGTGGGGGGAAGGTCAGCCCCAGCATTTT. It codes for CASSLGWGEGQPQHF. The full variable domain, completed using reference TRBV7-2 and TRBJ1-5, is GAGVSQSPSNKVTEKGKDVELRCDPISGHTALYWYRQSLGQGLEFLIYFQGNSAPDKSGLPSDRFSAERTGGSVSTLTIQRTQQEDSAVYLCASSLGWGEGQPQHFGDGTRLSIL.

This chain uses TRBV10-3 with TRBJ2-7; TRBD2 matches at 11 bases. Losses at the gene ends were 11 bases for V and 12 bases for J; bases not matched to a gene: 18. CDR3 length: 14 residues. The germline V gene has CDR1 ENHRY and CDR2 SYGVKD. The CDR3 reads CAASPTSGNPSGYF. The CDR3 DNA reads TGTGCCGCTTCCCCGACTAGCGGGAACCCAAGTGGGTACTTC.

This clone was found once. For the CDR3, the DNA is TGTGCCAGCAGCTCCGCAGGGGGCGAGACCCAGTACTTC. The encoded protein is CASSSAGGETQYF. V is TRBV5-4 and J is TRBJ2-5; 8 positions match TRBD1. Trimming cost V 3 bases and J 5 bases; bases outside gene matches: 3. Germline-derived CDR1 and CDR2 are SGHNT and YYREEE (reference sequence). The CDR3 is 13 amino acids.

The V and J genes are TRBV7-9 and TRBJ1-2; 9 bases match TRBD1. With 4 bases clipped from V and 8 bases from J, the junction kept 5 bases outside the gene matches. The CDR3 consists of 13 residues. Germline V lookup: CDR1 SEHNR, CDR2 FQNEAQ (reference sequence). CDR3 amino acids: CASSSMDRGGYTF. In DNA form, the CDR3 reads TGTGCCAGCAGCTCCATGGACAGGGGAGGCTACACCTTC. Complete variable domain (other parts from reference TRBV7-9 and TRBJ1-2): DTGVSQNPRHKITKRGQNVTFRCDPISEHNRLYWYRQTLGQGPEFLTYFQNEAQLEKSRLLSDRFSAERPKGSFSTLEIQRTEQGDSAMYLCASSSMDRGGYTFGSGTRLTVV.